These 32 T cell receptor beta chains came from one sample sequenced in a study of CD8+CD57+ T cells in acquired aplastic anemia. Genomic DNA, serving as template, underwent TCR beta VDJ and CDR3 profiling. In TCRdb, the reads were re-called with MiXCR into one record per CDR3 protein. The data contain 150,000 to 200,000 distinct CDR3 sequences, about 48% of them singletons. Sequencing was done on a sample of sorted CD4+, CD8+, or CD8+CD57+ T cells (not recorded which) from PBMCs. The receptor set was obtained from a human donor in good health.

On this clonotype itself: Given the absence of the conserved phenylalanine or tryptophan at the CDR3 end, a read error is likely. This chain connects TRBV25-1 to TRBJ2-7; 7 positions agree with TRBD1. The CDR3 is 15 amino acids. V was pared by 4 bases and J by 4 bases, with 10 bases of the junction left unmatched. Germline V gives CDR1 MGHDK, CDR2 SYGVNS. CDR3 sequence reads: CASSGGNRGGYEQYL. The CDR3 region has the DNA TGTGCCAGCAGTGGGGGGAACAGGGGTGGGTACGAGCAGTACCTC.

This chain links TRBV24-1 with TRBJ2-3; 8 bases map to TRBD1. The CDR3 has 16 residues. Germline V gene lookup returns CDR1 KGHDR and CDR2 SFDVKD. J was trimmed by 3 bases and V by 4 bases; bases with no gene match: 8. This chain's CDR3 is CATSEPFGTGTDTQYF. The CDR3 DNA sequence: TGTGCCACCAGTGAACCGTTCGGGACAGGTACAGATACGCAGTATTTT.

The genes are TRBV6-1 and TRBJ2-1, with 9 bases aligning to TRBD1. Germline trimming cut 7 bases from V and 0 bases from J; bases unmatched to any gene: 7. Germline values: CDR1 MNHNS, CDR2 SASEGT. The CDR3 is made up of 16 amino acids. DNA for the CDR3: TGTGCCAGCACGGACAGGGGTCCAAGCTCCTACAATGAGCAGTTCTTC. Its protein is CASTDRGPSSYNEQFF.

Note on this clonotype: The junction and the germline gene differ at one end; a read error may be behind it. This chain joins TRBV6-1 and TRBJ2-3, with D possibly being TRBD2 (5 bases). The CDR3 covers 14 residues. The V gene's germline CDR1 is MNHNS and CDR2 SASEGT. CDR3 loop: CSSTSGSGTDTQYF. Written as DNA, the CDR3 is TGTTCCAGCACCAGCGGATCTGGCACAGATACGCAGTATTTT.

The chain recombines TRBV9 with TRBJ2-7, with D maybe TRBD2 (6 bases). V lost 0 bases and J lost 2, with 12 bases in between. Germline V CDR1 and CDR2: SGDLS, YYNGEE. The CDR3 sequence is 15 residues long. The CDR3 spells CASSVAAGTAYEQYF. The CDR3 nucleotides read TGTGCCAGCAGCGTAGCGGCGGGGACGGCCTACGAGCAGTACTTC.

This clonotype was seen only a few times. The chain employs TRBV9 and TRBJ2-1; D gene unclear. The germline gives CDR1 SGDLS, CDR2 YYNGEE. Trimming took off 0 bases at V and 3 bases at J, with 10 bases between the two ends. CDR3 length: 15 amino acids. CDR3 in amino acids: CASSVGGSHYNEQFF. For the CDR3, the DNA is TGTGCCAGCAGCGTAGGTGGTAGCCACTACAATGAGCAGTTCTTC.

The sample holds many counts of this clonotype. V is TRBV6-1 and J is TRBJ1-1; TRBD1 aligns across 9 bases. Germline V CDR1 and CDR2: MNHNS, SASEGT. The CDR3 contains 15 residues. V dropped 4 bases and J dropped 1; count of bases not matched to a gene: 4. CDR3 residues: CASSVRQGGNTEAFF. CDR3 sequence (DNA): TGTGCCAGCAGTGTCAGACAGGGGGGGAACACTGAAGCTTTCTTT.

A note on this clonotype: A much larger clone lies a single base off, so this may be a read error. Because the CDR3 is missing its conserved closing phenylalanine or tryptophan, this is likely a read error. The CDR3 sequence is CASGRGPNTDIYGYTL. The CDR3 coding sequence is TGTGCTAGTGGCCGTGGACCGAACACAGACATCTATGGCTACACCCTC. The chain joins TRBV12-5 to TRBJ1-2, with unresolved D. Germline CDR1 is LGHNT and CDR2 is FRNRAP. With 6 bases removed from V and 4 bases from J, the gap between germline ends came to 21 bases. The CDR3 loop spans 16 amino acids.

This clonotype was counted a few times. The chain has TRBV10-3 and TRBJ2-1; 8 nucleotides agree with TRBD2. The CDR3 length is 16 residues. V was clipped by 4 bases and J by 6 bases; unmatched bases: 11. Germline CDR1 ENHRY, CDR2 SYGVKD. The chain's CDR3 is CAISVMSSGIPNEQFF. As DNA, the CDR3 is TGTGCCATCAGTGTGATGAGTAGCGGGATCCCCAATGAGCAGTTCTTC.

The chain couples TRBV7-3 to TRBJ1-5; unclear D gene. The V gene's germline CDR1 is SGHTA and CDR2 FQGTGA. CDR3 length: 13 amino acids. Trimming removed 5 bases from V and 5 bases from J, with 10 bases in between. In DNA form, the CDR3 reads TGTGCCAGCAGCGCCACGCCTGATCAGCCCCAGCATTTT. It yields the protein CASSATPDQPQHF.

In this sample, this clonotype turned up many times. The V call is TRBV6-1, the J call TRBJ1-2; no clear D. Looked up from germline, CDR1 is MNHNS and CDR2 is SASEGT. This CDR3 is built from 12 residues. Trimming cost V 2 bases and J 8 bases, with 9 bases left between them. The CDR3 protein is CASSEQAGGYTF. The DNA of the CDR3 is TGTGCCAGCAGTGAACAGGCGGGGGGCTACACCTTC.

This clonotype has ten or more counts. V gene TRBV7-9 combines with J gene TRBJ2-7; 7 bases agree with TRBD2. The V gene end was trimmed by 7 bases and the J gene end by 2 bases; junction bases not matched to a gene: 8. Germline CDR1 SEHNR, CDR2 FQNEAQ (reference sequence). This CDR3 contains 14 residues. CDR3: CASTFSGAPYEQYF. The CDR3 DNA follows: TGTGCCAGCACCTTCAGCGGGGCACCCTACGAGCAGTACTTC.

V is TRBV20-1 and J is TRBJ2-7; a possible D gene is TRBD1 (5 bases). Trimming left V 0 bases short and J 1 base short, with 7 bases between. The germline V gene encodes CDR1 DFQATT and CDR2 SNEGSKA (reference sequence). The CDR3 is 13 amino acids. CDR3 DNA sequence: TGCAGTGCTAGAGATCCAGGGTCCTACGAGCAGTACTTC. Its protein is CSARDPGSYEQYF.

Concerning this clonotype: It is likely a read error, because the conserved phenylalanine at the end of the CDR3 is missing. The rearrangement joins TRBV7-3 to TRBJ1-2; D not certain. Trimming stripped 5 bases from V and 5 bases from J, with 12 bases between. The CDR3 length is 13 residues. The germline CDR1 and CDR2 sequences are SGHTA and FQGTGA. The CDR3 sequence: CASSHTGKYGYTL. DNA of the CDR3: TGTGCCAGCAGCCACACCGGAAAATATGGCTACACCCTC.

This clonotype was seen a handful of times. The DNA for the CDR3 is TGCAGTGCTAGAAGCGGGGGACCGAACCAAGAGACCCAGTACTTC. Translating it yields CSARSGGPNQETQYF. J is TRBJ2-5 and V is TRBV20-1; 8 bases are a match to TRBD2. The junction had 5 bases not matched to a gene; V was cut back by 2 bases and J by 0 bases. This CDR3 is 15 amino acids long. Germline CDR1 DFQATT, CDR2 SNEGSKA (reference sequence).

The CDR3 DNA sequence: TGTGCCACCAGTGATCCGGGGAGCTCCTACAATGAGCAGTTCTTC. Encoded protein: CATSDPGSSYNEQFF. V gene TRBV24-1 combines with J gene TRBJ2-1; D perhaps matches TRBD2 (5 bases). From germline, CDR1 is KGHDR and CDR2 SFDVKD. Deletions cut 3 bases from V and 0 bases from J, with 8 bases between. The CDR3 sequence is 15 residues long.

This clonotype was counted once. For the CDR3, the DNA is TGTGCCAGCAGAACTAGCGCCCAGGAGACCCAGTACTTC. It codes for CASRTSAQETQYF. The chain is built from TRBV6-6 and TRBJ2-5, with 7 bases identical to TRBD2. V gave up 6 bases and J gave up 5 bases; unmatched junction bases: 6. The CDR3 runs to 13 residues. Germline CDR1 reads MNHNY; CDR2 reads SVGAGI (reference sequence).

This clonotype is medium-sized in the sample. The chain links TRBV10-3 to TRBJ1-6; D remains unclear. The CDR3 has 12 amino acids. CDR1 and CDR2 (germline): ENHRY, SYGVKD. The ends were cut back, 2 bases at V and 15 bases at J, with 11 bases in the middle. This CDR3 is CAISEVGLLLHF. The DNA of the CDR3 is TGTGCCATCAGTGAGGTCGGGTTGCTCCTCCACTTT.

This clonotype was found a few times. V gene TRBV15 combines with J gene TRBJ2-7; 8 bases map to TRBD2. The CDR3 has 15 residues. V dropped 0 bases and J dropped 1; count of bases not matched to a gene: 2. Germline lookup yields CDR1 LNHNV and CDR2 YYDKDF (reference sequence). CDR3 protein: CATSREGLASYEQYF. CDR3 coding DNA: TGTGCCACCAGCAGAGAAGGACTAGCTTCCTACGAGCAGTACTTC.

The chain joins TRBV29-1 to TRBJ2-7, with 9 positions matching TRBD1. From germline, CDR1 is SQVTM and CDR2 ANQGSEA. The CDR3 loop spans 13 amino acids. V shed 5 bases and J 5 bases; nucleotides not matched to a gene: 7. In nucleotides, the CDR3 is TGCAGCGTTCGGGACAGGGCACCCCACGAGCAGTACTTC. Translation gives CSVRDRAPHEQYF.

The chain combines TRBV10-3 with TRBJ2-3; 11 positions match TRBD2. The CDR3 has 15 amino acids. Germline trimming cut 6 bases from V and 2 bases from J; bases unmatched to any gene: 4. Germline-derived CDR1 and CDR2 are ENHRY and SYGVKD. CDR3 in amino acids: CAIRVSGGATDTQYF. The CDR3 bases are TGTGCCATCAGGGTTAGCGGGGGGGCCACAGATACGCAGTATTTT.

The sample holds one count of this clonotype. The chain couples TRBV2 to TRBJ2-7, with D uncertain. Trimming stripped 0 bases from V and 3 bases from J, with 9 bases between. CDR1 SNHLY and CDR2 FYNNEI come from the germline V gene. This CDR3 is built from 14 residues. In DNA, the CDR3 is TGTGCCAGCAGTGAAGCCCCAGATTTCTACGAGCAGTACTTC. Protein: CASSEAPDFYEQYF.

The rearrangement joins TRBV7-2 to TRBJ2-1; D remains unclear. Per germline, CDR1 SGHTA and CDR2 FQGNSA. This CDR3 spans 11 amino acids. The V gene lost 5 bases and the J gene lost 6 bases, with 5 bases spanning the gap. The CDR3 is CASSALNEQFF. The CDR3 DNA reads TGTGCCAGCAGCGCACTCAATGAGCAGTTCTTC.

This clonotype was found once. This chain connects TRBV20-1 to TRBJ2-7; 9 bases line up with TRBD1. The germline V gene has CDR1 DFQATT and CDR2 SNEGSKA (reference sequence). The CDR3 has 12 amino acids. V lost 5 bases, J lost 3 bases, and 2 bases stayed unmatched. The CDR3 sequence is CSAWGQGYEQYF. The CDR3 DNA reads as TGCAGTGCTTGGGGACAGGGCTACGAGCAGTACTTC.

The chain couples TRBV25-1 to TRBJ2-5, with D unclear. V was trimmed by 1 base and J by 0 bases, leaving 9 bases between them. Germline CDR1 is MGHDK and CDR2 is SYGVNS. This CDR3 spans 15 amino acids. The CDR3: CASSEFHTYQETQYF. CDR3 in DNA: TGTGCCAGCAGTGAATTTCACACGTACCAAGAGACCCAGTACTTC.

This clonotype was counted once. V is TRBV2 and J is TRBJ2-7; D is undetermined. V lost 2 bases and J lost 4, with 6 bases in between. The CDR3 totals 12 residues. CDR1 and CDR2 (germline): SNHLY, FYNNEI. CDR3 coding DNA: TGTGCCAGCAGTGAATCTCTATACGAGCAGTACTTC. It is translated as CASSESLYEQYF.

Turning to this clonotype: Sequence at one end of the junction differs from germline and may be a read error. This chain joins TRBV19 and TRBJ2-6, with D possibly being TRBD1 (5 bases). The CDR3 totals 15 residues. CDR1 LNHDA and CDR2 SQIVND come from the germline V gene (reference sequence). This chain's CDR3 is CASSTTGSGANVLTF. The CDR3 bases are TGTGCCAGCAGTACAACAGGCTCTGGGGCCAACGTCCTGACTTTC.

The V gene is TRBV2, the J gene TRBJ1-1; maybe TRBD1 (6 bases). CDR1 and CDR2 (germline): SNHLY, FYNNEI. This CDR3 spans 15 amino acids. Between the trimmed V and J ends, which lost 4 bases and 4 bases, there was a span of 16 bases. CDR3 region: CASSASNRDTTEAFF. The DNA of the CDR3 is TGTGCCAGCAGTGCAAGTAACCGGGACACCACTGAAGCTTTCTTT.

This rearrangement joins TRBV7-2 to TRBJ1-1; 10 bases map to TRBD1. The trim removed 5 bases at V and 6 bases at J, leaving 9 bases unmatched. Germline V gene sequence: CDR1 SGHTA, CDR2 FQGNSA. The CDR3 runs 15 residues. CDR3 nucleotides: TGTGCCAGCAGCGATAGGGACAGGGGACCCCCTGAAGCTTTCTTT. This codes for CASSDRDRGPPEAFF. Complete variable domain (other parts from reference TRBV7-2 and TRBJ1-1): GAGVSQSPSNKVTEKGKDVELRCDPISGHTALYWYRQSLGQGLEFLIYFQGNSAPDKSGLPSDRFSAERTGGSVSTLTIQRTQQEDSAVYLCASSDRDRGPPEAFFGQGTRLTVV.

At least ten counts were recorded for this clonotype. The CDR3 DNA reads as TGTGCCAGCGCCGCGTTCAGGGGAGGGGACAATGAGCAGTTCTTC. Encoded protein: CASAAFRGGDNEQFF. The V gene is TRBV6-1, the J gene TRBJ2-1, with D possibly matching TRBD2 (7 bases). V lost 8 bases and J lost 5, with 19 bases in between. Germline loops: CDR1 MNHNS, CDR2 SASEGT. The CDR3 consists of 15 residues.

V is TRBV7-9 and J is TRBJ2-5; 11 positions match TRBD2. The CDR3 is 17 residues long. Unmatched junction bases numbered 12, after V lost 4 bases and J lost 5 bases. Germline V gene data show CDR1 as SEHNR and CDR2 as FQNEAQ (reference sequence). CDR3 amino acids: CASSSTIAGGLRETQYF. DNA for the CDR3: TGTGCCAGCAGCTCAACCATAGCGGGAGGGCTCCGGGAGACCCAGTACTTC.

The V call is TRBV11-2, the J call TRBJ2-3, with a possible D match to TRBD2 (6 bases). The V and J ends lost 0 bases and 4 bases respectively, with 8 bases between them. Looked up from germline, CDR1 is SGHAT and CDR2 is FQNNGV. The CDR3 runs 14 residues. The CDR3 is CASSLDSGSDTQYF. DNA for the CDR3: TGTGCCAGCAGCTTAGATAGCGGATCAGATACGCAGTATTTT.